These 7 T cell receptor beta chains share one sample of origin, sequenced in a study of blood T cells in healthy people across ages. Sample-barcoded 5' priming and a J-beta primer mix drove a second PCR of about 6 to 12 cycles. In TCRdb, the 5' RACE reads were re-called with MiXCR into one record per CDR3 protein. The sample contains hundreds of thousands of distinct CDR3 sequences, more than 40% of which appear only once. Sequencing was carried out using blood. These receptors were collected from a woman in her sixties or seventies in good health.

This clonotype was recorded a few times. The V gene is TRBV3-1, the J gene TRBJ1-2; D is ambiguous. V was pared by 1 base and J by 8 bases, with 8 bases between. There are 12 residues in the CDR3. Germline V gene data show CDR1 as LGHDT and CDR2 as YNNKEL (reference sequence). CDR3 protein: CASSQVAGGYTF. DNA of the CDR3: TGTGCCAGCAGCCAAGTGGCCGGAGGCTACACCTTC.

This clonotype was seen only a few times. V is TRBV6-2 or TRBV6-3 and J is TRBJ2-1, with D perhaps TRBD1 (8 bases). The CDR3 length is 19 residues. V dropped 6 bases and J dropped 5 bases, with 29 bases sitting between them. From germline, CDR1 is MNHEY and CDR2 SVGEGT. CDR3 residues: CASSRRGRGGGGLHNEQFF. CDR3 DNA sequence: TGTGCCAGCAGCCGCAGGGGGCGAGGAGGCGGGGGACTCCACAATGAGCAGTTCTTC.

In this sample, this clonotype turned up a few times. The chain couples TRBV30 to TRBJ1-2, with D hard to call. The V and J ends lost 2 bases and 0 bases respectively, with 10 bases between them. The CDR3 is made up of 14 amino acids. Germline CDR1 is GTSNPN and CDR2 is SVGIG (reference sequence). The DNA of the CDR3 is TGTGCCTGGAGTCAAGTACCGGCTAACTATGGCTACACCTTC. It is translated as CAWSQVPANYGYTF. The variable domain in full, with the rest retrieved from reference TRBV30 and TRBJ1-2, is SQTIHQWPATLVQPVGSPLSLECTVEGTSNPNLYWYRQAAGRGLQLLFYSVGIGQISSEVPQNLSASRPQDRQFILSSKKLLLSDSGFYLCAWSQVPANYGYTFGSGTRLTVV.

In regard to this clonotype: One end of the junction varies from germline; a read error may be responsible. The chain recombines TRBV27 with TRBJ2-7; D tentatively reads TRBD1 or TRBD2 (5 bases each). CDR3 size: 13 residues. Per germline, CDR1 MNHEY and CDR2 SMNVEV (reference sequence). For the CDR3, the DNA is TGTGCCCGCAGACCTTCAGGGAGCTACGAGCAGTACTTC. This codes for CARRPSGSYEQYF.

There are a few counts of this clonotype. V and J are TRBV7-9 and TRBJ2-7; 8 bases agree with TRBD1. CDR1 SEHNR and CDR2 FQNEAQ come from the germline V gene (reference sequence). The CDR3 has 14 amino acids. V shed 5 bases and J 4 bases; nucleotides not matched to a gene: 7. The CDR3 reads CASSPAGGWYEQYF. The CDR3 bases are TGTGCCAGCAGCCCGGCAGGGGGCTGGTACGAGCAGTACTTC.

This clonotype was recorded a few times. The chain joins TRBV7-9 to TRBJ2-7; 8 nucleotides line up with TRBD2. V lost 5 bases to trimming and J lost 2 bases; unmatched junction nucleotides: 11. The CDR3 runs 16 residues. CDR1 is SEHNR and CDR2 is FQNEAQ in the germline V gene (reference sequence). The CDR3 loop reads CASSPLGGDATYEQYF. CDR3 DNA sequence: TGTGCCAGCAGCCCTCTCGGGGGGGACGCAACCTACGAGCAGTACTTC. Looking up the rest from reference TRBV7-9 and TRBJ2-7 gives the full variable domain: DTGVSQNPRHKITKRGQNVTFRCDPISEHNRLYWYRQTLGQGPEFLTYFQNEAQLEKSRLLSDRFSAERPKGSFSTLEIQRTEQGDSAMYLCASSPLGGDATYEQYFGPGTRLTVT.

This clonotype was seen a handful of times. The chain joins TRBV2 to TRBJ2-7; maybe TRBD2 (6 bases). Germline V lookup: CDR1 SNHLY, CDR2 FYNNEI. With 7 bases removed from V and 4 bases from J, the gap between germline ends came to 17 bases. The CDR3 covers 14 residues. CDR3 nucleotide sequence: TGTGCCAGCATGGAGGGAGGCCATTCATACGAGCAGTACTTC. The encoded protein is CASMEGGHSYEQYF.